This T cell receptor beta chain was sequenced during a study of blood T cell repertoires in COVID-19 (TCRdb year 2020). Study-wide context: Collaborator samples came from the United States, Italy and Spain and covered acute and convalescent phases of COVID-19. A de-identified subject ID, COVID-19 status, age in years and sex were almost always included in the sample metadata. A freely available public database, intended as a resource for researchers studying the immune response to SARS-CoV-2, is where the repertoires were released. Subjects who had been exposed to COVID-19, were actively infected with it, or had recovered from it provided the deeply sampled blood TCRbeta repertoires that made up the dataset. The material from the prospective study consisted of cDNA or gDNA derived from T cells, B-cell-depleted T cells, or PBMCs. The samples were drawn from two sources: the first 160 participants of the ongoing ImmuneRACE study, and fewer than 1,500 subjects contributed by 6 global collaborators. Where available, HLA class I and class II types were obtained from metadata supplied by the sample provider rather than from assay-based typing. What the work shows at the level of the full study, not this receptor alone: Clinical and demographic metadata were provided uncurated, with the amount varying by source and participant.

V is reduced by 3 bases and J by 1 base, leaving a spacing of 9 bases between them. The CDR1 and CDR2 encoded by the germline V gene (reference sequence) are SEHNR and FQNEAQ. The CDR3, from cysteine to phenylalanine, totals 14 residues. Of all the DNA, just the CDR3 is kept, 42 bases in frame from base 1. Another Seattle source contributed samples from volunteer blood donors who had recovered from COVID-19. Each collaborating institution followed its own protocols to collect whole blood in K2EDTA tubes. For TCRbeta analysis, collaborator samples were shipped as frozen whole blood, as isolated PBMCs, or as DNA extracted from either sample type. The immunoSEQ Assay, a bias-controlled multiplex PCR, was used to amplify TCRbeta CDR3 regions from genomic DNA. The published analysis was carried out like this. The number of nucleated cells in each sample was estimated by amplification of reference gene primers within the assay. To quantify the absolute abundance of each unique TCRbeta CDR3 rearrangement, sequence reads were collapsed and filtered. For each sample, productive Simpson clonality was calculated by taking the square root of Simpson's diversity index across productive rearrangements. The clones in this table, taken by TCRdb from immuneACCESS, are in-frame only. Not every clone is retained; where verified, under half of the shortfall comes from an unresolved V gene, and the cause of the rest is unknown. V, J and clone size were drawn from that table, and D and trimming were deduced from the DNA. Counted in this sample were about 240,000 clones; around 87% of them appeared once. Of the sample, just over 7% is held by the ten largest clones.

Concerning this clone: The specificity of this receptor is unknown. Base qualities are not provided; no much larger clone lies one nucleotide away.

The material sequenced was peripheral blood. The V and J genes are TRBV7-9 and TRBJ1-1; a weak D assignment points to TRBD1 (5 bases agree). The source is a man aged 55 to 70 who had recovered from COVID-19. CDR3 region: CASSFTRANTEAFF. The DNA sequence is as follows: TGTGCCAGCAGCTTCACCAGGGCGAACACTGAAGCTTTCTTT. Full variable domain (CDR3 extended with the reference TRBV7-9 and TRBJ1-1 proteins): DTGVSQNPRHKITKRGQNVTFRCDPISEHNRLYWYRQTLGQGPEFLTYFQNEAQLEKSRLLSDRFSAERPKGSFSTLEIQRTEQGDSAMYLCASSFTRANTEAFFGQGTRLTVV.